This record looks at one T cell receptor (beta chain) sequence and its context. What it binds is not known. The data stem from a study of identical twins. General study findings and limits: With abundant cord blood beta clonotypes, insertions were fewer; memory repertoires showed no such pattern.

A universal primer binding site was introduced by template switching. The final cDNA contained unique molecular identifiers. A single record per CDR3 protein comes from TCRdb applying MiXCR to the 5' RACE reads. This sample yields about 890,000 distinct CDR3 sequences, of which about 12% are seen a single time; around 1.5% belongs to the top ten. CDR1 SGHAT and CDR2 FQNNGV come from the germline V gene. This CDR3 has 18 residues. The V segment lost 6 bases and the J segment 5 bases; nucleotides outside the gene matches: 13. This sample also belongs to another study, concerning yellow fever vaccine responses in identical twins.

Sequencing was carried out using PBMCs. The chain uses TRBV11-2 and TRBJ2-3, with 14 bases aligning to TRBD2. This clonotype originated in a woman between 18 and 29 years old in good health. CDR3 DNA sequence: TGTGCCAGCAGTAGCATTTCACCGGGACTAGCGGGAGTAGATACGCAGTATTTT. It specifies CASSSISPGLAGVDTQYF.